This T cell receptor beta chain was profiled in a study of shared clonotypes between healthy human individuals. Each cell subset's genomic DNA was divided evenly among several immunoSEQ plates. The table came from immunoSEQ multiplex PCR; TCRdb's copy has only in-frame clones and leaves some out. Of about 450,000 clones detected, around 79% appear once; the ten largest clones hold less than 15%. Germline V gives CDR1 SGHVS, CDR2 FQNEAQ. The CDR3 is made up of 15 amino acids. Trimming shortened V by 1 base and J by 1 base, and 10 bases separated the two germline ends. This TCR came from a woman between 40 and 50 years old in good health. Some clones in this sample may be carry-over from other donors' samples. This chain uses TRBV7-8 with TRBJ1-1; perhaps TRBD1 as D (6 bases). The specimen sequenced was PBMCs. The CDR3, as DNA: TGTGCCAGCAGCTTAGAGGCACAGGGGAACACTGAAGCTTTCTTT. It encodes CASSLEAQGNTEAFF.